This is a list of T cell receptor beta chains from one sample in a study of T cells expressing NK-cell markers. TCRdb reprocessed the 5' RACE reads; each CDR3 protein has one entry and no DNA is given. Its clone listing holds 550,000 to 600,000 distinct CDR3 sequences. Sequences were obtained from blood T cells: a sorted CD56 or NKG2C T cell subset, CD4+ or CD8+ T cells, or bulk PBMC T cells (not recorded which). Receptors originate from a man younger than 35 in good health. Each CDR3 is given with its conserved first and last residue.

V,J,CDR3
TRBV11-2,TRBJ2-3,CASSLVVTSGTSTDTQYF
TRBV6-5,TRBJ2-1,CASSWETSGTYNEQFF
TRBV20-1,TRBJ2-1,CSASHGGSSYNEQFF
TRBV7-2,TRBJ2-4,CASSSGRWGSAKNIQYF
TRBV9,TRBJ1-6,CASSGGDRPLHF
TRBV29-1,TRBJ2-1,CSVVGGRGVSVNEQFF
TRBV27,TRBJ2-5,CASSPRLAGGLGQETQYF
TRBV20-1,TRBJ2-3,CSARGTSGGGDTQYF
TRBV5-1,TRBJ2-7,CASSLVVTTPEQYF
TRBV20-1,TRBJ2-5,CSARSRAAWGIQYF
TRBV7-7,TRBJ2-2,CAIRLAGGPAGELFF
TRBV7-2,TRBJ2-7,CASSLVVAGGRSYEQYF
TRBV20-1,TRBJ2-1,CSALGALAGGASYNEQFF
TRBV3-1,TRBJ1-2,CASSTPANYGYTF
TRBV6-1,TRBJ2-3,CASSRWGARTDTQYF
TRBV21-1,TRBJ2-4,CAGGQRNIQYF
TRBV5-1,TRBJ2-5,CASSLDSLKTQYF
TRBV7-2,TRBJ1-3,CASSLGGAGNTIYF
TRBV29-1,TRBJ2-1,CSVAPGQGSSYNEQFF
TRBV12-3/TRBV12-4,TRBJ1-5,CASSWGTGDNQPQHF
TRBV11-2,TRBJ2-2,CASSSWTVNTGELFF
TRBV7-3,TRBJ2-3,CASSGLAGVLGSTDTQYF
TRBV7-3,TRBJ2-2,CASSLLSGSGNTGELFF
TRBV12-3/TRBV12-4,TRBJ1-2,CASSEGIYGYTF
TRBV2,TRBJ2-3,CASGLVSPTDTQYF
TRBV5-1,TRBJ2-3,CASSLIPIGDTQYF
TRBV20-1,TRBJ2-1,CSQEFGERGGNEQFF
TRBV20-1,TRBJ2-4,CSATKVAKNIQYF
TRBV5-6,TRBJ1-4,CASSLDLGTATNEKLFF
TRBV27,TRBJ1-6,CASRKIDRDNSPLHF
TRBV29-1,TRBJ2-1,CSVLRQGAYNEQFF
TRBV5-6,TRBJ2-2,CASSFRRGRGELFF
TRBV29-1,TRBJ2-2,CSVKADSNTGELFF
TRBV20-1,TRBJ2-7,CSAITGFYEQYF
TRBV9,TRBJ1-2,CASSESTSNYGYTF
TRBV14,TRBJ1-2,CASSQGGFYGYTF
TRBV5-1,TRBJ2-3,CASSAVPGDTQYF
TRBV6-1,TRBJ2-2,CASARSRVTGELFF
TRBV27,TRBJ2-1,CASSPLAGNFNEQFF
TRBV24-1,TRBJ2-4,CATSGNPGQGKNIQYF
TRBV12-3/TRBV12-4,TRBJ2-3,CASRPGGASTDTQYF
TRBV20-1,TRBJ2-7,CSARDEGLSYEQYF